The rows below give T cell receptor beta chains drawn from one sample of a study of identical twins. TCRdb redid the calling of the 5' RACE reads with MiXCR, one entry per CDR3 protein. The repertoire holds under 500,000 distinct CDR3 sequences, around 15% seen once, with approximately 0.9% in the top ten. These same records also appear under a second study, on yellow fever vaccine responses in identical twins.

The sample was CD4+ T cells sorted from blood. The receptors were gathered from a woman aged 18-29 years in good health. CDR3s include the opening cysteine and the closing phenylalanine or tryptophan. Each record gives: J gene, clone size, V gene, D gene, CDR3 DNA, CDR3 protein. D genes are given only for firm matches. Only some rows state a clone size, as once, few, many or a class for expanded clones.

j_call: TRBJ2-2; clone_size: -; v_call: TRBV6-2/TRBV6-3; d_call: -; cdr3_nt: TGTGCCAGCAGTTACTCTGGACGAAACACCGGGGAGCTGTTTTTT; cdr3_aa: CASSYSGRNTGELFF
j_call: TRBJ2-2; clone_size: many; v_call: TRBV7-2; d_call: -; cdr3_nt: TGTGCCAGCAGCTTAGCCGTTCTAACCGGGGAGCTGTTTTTT; cdr3_aa: CASSLAVLTGELFF
j_call: TRBJ2-7; clone_size: -; v_call: TRBV7-2; d_call: -; cdr3_nt: TGTGCCAGCAGCTTAGGGCAGGGTGGCGCCTACGAGCAGTACTTC; cdr3_aa: CASSLGQGGAYEQYF
j_call: TRBJ2-3; clone_size: -; v_call: TRBV20-1; d_call: TRBD2; cdr3_nt: TGCAGTGCTAGGTATCCCGGGACTAGCGGATACACAGATACGCAGTATTTT; cdr3_aa: CSARYPGTSGYTDTQYF
j_call: TRBJ2-2; clone_size: many; v_call: TRBV4-3; d_call: -; cdr3_nt: TGCGCCAGCAGCCATAGGACCCTGGGCGGGGAGCTGTTTTTT; cdr3_aa: CASSHRTLGGELFF
j_call: TRBJ2-5; clone_size: few; v_call: TRBV5-1; d_call: TRBD1; cdr3_nt: TGCGCCAGCAGCCCACGATCAACAGGGGCCGCCGGTGGAGAGACCCAGTACTTC; cdr3_aa: CASSPRSTGAAGGETQYF
j_call: TRBJ2-7; clone_size: -; v_call: TRBV18; d_call: TRBD1; cdr3_nt: TGTGCCAGCCATGGACAGGGGACCTACGAGCAGTACTTC; cdr3_aa: CASHGQGTYEQYF
j_call: TRBJ2-7; clone_size: many; v_call: TRBV6-1; d_call: -; cdr3_nt: TGTGCCAGCCGCCGAGCGGACAAAGGGAACTACGAGCAGTACTTC; cdr3_aa: CASRRADKGNYEQYF
j_call: TRBJ2-1; clone_size: few; v_call: TRBV7-2; d_call: -; cdr3_nt: TGTGCCAGCAGCTTGGTCCGTGGGACTTCCCTCAATGAGCAGTTCTTC; cdr3_aa: CASSLVRGTSLNEQFF
j_call: TRBJ1-2; clone_size: many; v_call: TRBV5-1; d_call: -; cdr3_nt: TGCGCCAGCACAGCCGGGGGGGACTTTAACTATGGCTACACCTTC; cdr3_aa: CASTAGGDFNYGYTF
j_call: TRBJ1-6; clone_size: few; v_call: TRBV6-5; d_call: -; cdr3_nt: TGTGCCAGCAGTTACCTCTCTACGGGGAATAATTCACCCCTCCACTTT; cdr3_aa: CASSYLSTGNNSPLHF
j_call: TRBJ1-1; clone_size: few; v_call: TRBV28; d_call: -; cdr3_nt: TGTGCCAGCAGTCCCGCAGCCTTCCGGACCGAAGCTTTCTTT; cdr3_aa: CASSPAAFRTEAFF
j_call: TRBJ2-1; clone_size: few; v_call: TRBV19; d_call: TRBD2; cdr3_nt: TGTGCCAGTAGTATGGATGGGGGGGATGAGCAGTTCTTC; cdr3_aa: CASSMDGGDEQFF
j_call: TRBJ2-1; clone_size: few; v_call: TRBV23-1; d_call: -; cdr3_nt: TGCGCCAGCCTCGACACCTACAATGAGCAGTTCTTC; cdr3_aa: CASLDTYNEQFF
j_call: TRBJ2-1; clone_size: -; v_call: TRBV20-1; d_call: TRBD2; cdr3_nt: TGCAGTGCTCAGACGTATGGTAGCGGGAATTACAATGAGCAGTTCTTC; cdr3_aa: CSAQTYGSGNYNEQFF
j_call: TRBJ1-2; clone_size: many; v_call: TRBV21-1; d_call: -; cdr3_nt: TGTGCCAGCAGCAAAGAACGACATGGCTACACCTTC; cdr3_aa: CASSKERHGYTF
j_call: TRBJ2-2; clone_size: -; v_call: TRBV5-1; d_call: -; cdr3_nt: TGCGCCAGCAGCTTGGCTTTGAGCGGGGAGCTGTTTTTT; cdr3_aa: CASSLALSGELFF
j_call: TRBJ2-7; clone_size: -; v_call: TRBV7-2; d_call: -; cdr3_nt: TGTGCCAGCAGCCTTTCCCCGGCCTCCTACGAGCAGTACTTC; cdr3_aa: CASSLSPASYEQYF